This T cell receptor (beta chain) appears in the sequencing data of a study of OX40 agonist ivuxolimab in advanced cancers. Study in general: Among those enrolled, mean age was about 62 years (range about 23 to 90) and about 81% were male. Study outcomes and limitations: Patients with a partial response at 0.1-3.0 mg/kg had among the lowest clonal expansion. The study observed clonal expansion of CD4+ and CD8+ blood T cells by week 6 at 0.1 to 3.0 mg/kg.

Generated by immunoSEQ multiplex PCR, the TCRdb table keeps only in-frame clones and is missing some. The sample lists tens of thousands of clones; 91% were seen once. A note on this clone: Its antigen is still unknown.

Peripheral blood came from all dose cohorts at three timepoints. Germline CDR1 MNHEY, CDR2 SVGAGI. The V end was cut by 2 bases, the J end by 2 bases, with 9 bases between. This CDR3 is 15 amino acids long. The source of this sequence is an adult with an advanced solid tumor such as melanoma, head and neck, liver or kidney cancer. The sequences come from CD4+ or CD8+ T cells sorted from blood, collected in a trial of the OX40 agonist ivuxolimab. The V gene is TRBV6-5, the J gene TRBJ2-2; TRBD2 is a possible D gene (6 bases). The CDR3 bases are TGTGCCAGCAGTTACGGAGGGATTAACACCGGGGAGCTGTTTTTT. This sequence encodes CASSYGGINTGELFF.